This T cell receptor (beta chain) was profiled in a study of cytomegalovirus exposure and HLA in healthy donors. Study findings and constraints: For most TCR beta V segments, an earlier analysis put the productive rate at about 90% or about 30% of the time. Based on reports, TCR beta sequences accurately predicted HLA-A and HLA-B alleles for most subjects.

The V gene end was trimmed by 1 base and the J gene end by 3 bases; junction bases not matched to a gene: 3. CDR3 length: 15 amino acids. The germline CDR1 and CDR2 sequences are SEHNR and FQNEAQ (reference sequence). As for this clone: Its antigen is as yet unknown.

The PCR ran on 60 Vbeta and 13 Jbeta primers. TCRdb's copy holds only in-frame clones and misses some; the assay was immunoSEQ multiplex PCR. The data show under 250,000 clones, with roughly 80% seen just once and 3.8% held by the top ten. The chain has TRBV7-9 and TRBJ2-7; 10 bases map to TRBD1. This clonotype was obtained from a male donor in good health and CMV-seronegative. The sequenced sample consisted of PBMCs. This chain's CDR3 is CASSLVGDRGYEQYF. The CDR3 region has the DNA TGTGCCAGCAGCTTAGTAGGGGACAGGGGCTACGAGCAGTACTTC.